This entry features one T cell receptor beta chain sequence. Antigen unknown. TRB amplification used roughly 250 ng of peripheral blood genomic DNA. The data derive from a study of T cell clusters in autoimmune cytopenias. Overall study results and limits: TRB repertoire shifts in secondary cytopenia and chronic lymphocytic leukemia mostly reflected lymphoma, not autoimmunity.

TRB was amplified by touch-down multiplex PCR, primer pools A and B combined. TCRdb reprocessed the multiplex PCR reads and stores each CDR3 protein as one record, lacking DNA. The sample holds some 4,000 distinct CDR3 sequences. A further study also used this sample, focusing on T cell repertoires in aging, cancer and after chemotherapy. From that second work: The full dataset contained 7 million to 9.5 million TCR reads. Median generation probability rose over the chemotherapy interval in each cancer cohort, suggesting rebound thymic output.

The sequenced material came from peripheral blood. This receptor was taken from a human donor in good health.

The CDR3 sequence: CAPRGRGGRGGQPQHF. The V and J genes are TRBV6-4 and TRBJ1-5; the D gene TCRdb calls, TRBD1, cannot be checked with no DNA. The V gene's germline CDR1 is MRHNA and CDR2 SNTAGT. This CDR3 comprises 16 residues.